Below, one TCR beta chain is given with its context. The antigen is unknown. This record comes from a study of regulatory T cells in long-lasting Graves disease. Study-level results: Only peripheral blood was studied, not thyroid tissue.

According to the study, TCR beta libraries were built with iRepertoire HTBI primers and CDR3-region Arm-PCR. Study processing details: Looking across samples, the authors found some 60 TRBV and 15 or so TRBJ segments. TCRdb itself ran the multiplex PCR reads through MiXCR, one entry per CDR3 protein. The V and J calls and clone size come from TCRdb's table, not from the authors' own analysis. The sample holds around 250,000 distinct CDR3 sequences, roughly 18% seen once. Losses at the gene ends were 2 bases for V and 15 bases for J; bases not matched to a gene: 8. Germline assignment: CDR1 SGHAT and CDR2 FQNNGV. This CDR3 is 13 amino acids long. Documented time point: newly diagnosed GD, antithyroid drugs for less than 3 months. Extracted PBMC RNA gave rise to the TCR library. Patients came through an endocrinology department, and that department was in Xi'an, China. EDTA tubes held roughly 10 milliliters of peripheral blood from each patient.

The sample consisted of peripheral blood mononuclear cells (PBMCs), taken at new diagnosis, from a patient treated with antithyroid drugs. The clonotype originates from a female donor with Graves disease. The V call is TRBV11-2, the J call TRBJ2-1; 9 nucleotides line up with TRBD2. CDR3 nucleotide sequence: TGTGCCAGCAGCTTATGGGGCGGGAGGGCCCTGTTCTTC. Translation gives CASSLWGGRALFF.